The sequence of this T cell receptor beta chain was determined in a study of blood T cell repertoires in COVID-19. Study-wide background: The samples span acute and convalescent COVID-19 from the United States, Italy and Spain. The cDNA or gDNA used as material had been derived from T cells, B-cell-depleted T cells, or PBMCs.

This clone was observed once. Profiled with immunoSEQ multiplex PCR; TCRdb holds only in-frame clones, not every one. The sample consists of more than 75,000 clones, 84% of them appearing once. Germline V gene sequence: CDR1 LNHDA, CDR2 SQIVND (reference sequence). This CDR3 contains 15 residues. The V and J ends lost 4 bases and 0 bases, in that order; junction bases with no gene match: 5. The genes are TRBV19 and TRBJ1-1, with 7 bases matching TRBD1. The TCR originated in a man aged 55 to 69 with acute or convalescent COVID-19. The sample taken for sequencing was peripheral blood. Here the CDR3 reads CASSRQGLLNTEAFF. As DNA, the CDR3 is TGTGCCAGTAGTAGACAGGGTCTTTTGAACACTGAAGCTTTCTTT.